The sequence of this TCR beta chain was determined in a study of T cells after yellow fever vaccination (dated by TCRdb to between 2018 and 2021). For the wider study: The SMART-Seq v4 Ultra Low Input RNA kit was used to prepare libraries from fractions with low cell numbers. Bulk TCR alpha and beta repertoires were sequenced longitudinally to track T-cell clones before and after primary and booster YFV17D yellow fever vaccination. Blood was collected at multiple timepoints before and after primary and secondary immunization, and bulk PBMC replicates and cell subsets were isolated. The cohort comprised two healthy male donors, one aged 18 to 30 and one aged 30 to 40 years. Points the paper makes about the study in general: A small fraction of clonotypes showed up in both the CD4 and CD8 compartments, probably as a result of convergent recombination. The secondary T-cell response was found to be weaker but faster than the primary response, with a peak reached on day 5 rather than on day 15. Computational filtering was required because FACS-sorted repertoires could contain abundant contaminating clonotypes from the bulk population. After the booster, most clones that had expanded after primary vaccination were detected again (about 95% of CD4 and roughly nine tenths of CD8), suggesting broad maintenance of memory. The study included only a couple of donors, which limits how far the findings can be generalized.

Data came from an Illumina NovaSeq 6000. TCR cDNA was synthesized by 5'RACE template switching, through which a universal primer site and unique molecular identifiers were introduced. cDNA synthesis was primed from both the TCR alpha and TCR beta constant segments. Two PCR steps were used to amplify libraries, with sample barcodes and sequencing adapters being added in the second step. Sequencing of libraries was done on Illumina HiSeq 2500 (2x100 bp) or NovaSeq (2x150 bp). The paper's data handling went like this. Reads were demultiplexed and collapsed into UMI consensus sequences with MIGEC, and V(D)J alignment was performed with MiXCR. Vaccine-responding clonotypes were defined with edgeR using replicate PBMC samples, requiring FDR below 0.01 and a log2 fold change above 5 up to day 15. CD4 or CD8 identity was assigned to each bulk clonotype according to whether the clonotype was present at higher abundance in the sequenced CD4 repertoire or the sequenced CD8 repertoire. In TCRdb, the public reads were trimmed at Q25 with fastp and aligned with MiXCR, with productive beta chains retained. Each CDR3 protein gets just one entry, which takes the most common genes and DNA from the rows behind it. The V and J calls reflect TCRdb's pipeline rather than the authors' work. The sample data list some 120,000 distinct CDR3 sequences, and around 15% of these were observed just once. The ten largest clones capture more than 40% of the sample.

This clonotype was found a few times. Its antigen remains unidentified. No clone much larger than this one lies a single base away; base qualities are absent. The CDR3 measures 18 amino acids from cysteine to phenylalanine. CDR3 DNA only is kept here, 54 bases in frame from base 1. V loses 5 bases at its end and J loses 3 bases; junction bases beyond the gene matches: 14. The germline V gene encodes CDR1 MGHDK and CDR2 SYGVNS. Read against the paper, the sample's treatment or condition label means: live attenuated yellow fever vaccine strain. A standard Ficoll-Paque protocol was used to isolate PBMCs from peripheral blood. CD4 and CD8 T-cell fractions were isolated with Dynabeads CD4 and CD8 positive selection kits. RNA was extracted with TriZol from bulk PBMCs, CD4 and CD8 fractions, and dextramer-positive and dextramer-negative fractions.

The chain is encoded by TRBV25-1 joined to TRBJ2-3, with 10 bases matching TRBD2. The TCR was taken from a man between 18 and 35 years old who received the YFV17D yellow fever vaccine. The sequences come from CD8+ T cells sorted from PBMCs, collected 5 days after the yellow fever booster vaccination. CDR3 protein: CASSTGLERGGPTDTQYF. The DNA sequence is TGTGCCAGCAGTACGGGCCTTGAGCGGGGGGGGCCAACAGATACGCAGTATTTT.